The entry that follows covers one T cell receptor beta chain sequence. Antigen specificity is unknown. Looked up from germline, CDR1 is MNHNS and CDR2 is SASEGT. With 6 bases clipped from V and 4 bases from J, the junction kept 8 bases outside the gene matches. The CDR3 sequence is 14 residues long. Clones were sequenced by immunoSEQ multiplex PCR, and TCRdb holds only the in-frame ones, with some missing. The data hold roughly 110,000 clones, with 91% observed a single time. The record originates from a study of T cell responses to AZD1222 COVID-19 vaccine. The study, taken as a whole, reports: Spike regions recognized by vaccine-associated CD4 TCRs spanned the protein, led by 160-218 and 743-854. Spike-specific TCR breadth and depth were elevated following two AZD1222 doses. Seropositive at baseline were only a handful of AZD1222 recipients.

The chain links TRBV6-1 to TRBJ2-7, with TRBD2 matching 8 bases. The clonotype originates from an adult in good health. Sequencing used peripheral blood, obtained on day 0 of AZD1222 vaccination. DNA for the CDR3: TGTGCCAGCAGACCGGGACTAGGGAAATACGAGCAGTACTTC. Protein product: CASRPGLGKYEQYF.